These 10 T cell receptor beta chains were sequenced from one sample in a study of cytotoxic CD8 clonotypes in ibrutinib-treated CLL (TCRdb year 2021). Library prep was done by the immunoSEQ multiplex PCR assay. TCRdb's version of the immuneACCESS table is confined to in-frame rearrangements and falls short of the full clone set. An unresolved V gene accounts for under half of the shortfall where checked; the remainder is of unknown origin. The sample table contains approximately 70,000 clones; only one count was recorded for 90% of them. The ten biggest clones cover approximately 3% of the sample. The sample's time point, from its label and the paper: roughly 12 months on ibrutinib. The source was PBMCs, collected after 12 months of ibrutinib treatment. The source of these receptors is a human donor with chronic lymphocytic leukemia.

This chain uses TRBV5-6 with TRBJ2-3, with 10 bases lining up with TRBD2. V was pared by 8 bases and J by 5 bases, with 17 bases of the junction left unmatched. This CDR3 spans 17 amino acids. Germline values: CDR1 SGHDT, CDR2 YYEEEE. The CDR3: CARGGLALNLREDTQYF. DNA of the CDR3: TGTGCCAGAGGGGGACTAGCGCTCAACCTGCGGGAAGATACGCAGTATTTT.

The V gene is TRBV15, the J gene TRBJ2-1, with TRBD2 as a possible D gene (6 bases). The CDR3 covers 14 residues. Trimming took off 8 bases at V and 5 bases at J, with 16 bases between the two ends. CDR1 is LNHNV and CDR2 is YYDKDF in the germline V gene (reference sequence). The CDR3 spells CATGPRGSHNEQFF. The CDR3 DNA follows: TGTGCCACCGGACCTCGGGGGTCCCACAATGAGCAGTTCTTC.

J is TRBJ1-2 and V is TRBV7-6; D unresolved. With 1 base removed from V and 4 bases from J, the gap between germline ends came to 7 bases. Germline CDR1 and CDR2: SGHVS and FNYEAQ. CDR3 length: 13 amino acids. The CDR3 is CASSLGEAYGYTF. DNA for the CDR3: TGTGCCAGCAGCTTAGGAGAAGCCTATGGCTACACCTTC.

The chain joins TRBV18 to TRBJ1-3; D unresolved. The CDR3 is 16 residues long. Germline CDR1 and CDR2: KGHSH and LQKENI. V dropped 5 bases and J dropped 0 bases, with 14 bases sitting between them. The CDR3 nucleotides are TGTGCCAGCTCATATAGTTTGGGCAGCTCTGGAAACACCATATATTTT. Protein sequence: CASSYSLGSSGNTIYF.

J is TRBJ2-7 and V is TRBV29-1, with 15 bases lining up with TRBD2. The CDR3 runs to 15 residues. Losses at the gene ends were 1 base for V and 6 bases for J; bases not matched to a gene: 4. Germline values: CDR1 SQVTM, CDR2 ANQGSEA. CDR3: CSVEGGLAGGIEQYF. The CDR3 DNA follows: TGCAGCGTTGAAGGGGGACTAGCGGGAGGTATCGAGCAGTACTTC.

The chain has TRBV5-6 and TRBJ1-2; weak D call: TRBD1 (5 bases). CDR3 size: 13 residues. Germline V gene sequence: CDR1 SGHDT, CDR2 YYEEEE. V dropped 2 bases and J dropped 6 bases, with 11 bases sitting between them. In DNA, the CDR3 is TGTGCCAGCAGCTTTTCACGGGGGGATGGCTACACCTTC. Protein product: CASSFSRGDGYTF.

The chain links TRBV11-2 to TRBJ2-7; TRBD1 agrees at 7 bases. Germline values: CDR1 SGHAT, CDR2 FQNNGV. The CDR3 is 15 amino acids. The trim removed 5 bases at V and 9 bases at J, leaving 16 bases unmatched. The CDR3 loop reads CASSQATGTELGQYF. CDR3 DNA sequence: TGTGCCAGCAGCCAGGCCACCGGGACAGAATTAGGGCAGTACTTC.

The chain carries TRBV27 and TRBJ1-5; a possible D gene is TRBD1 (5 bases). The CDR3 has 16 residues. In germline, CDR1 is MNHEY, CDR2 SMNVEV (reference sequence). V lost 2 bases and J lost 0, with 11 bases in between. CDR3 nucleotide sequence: TGTGCCAGCAGTTTAAGAACAGGCTATAGCAATCAGCCCCAGCATTTT. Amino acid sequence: CASSLRTGYSNQPQHF.

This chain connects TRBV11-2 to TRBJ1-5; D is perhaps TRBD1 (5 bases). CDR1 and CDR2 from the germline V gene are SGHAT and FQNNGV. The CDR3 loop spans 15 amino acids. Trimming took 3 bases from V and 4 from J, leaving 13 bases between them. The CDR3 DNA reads TGTGCCAGCAGCTTGGGAGGGGCCGGGAATCAGCCCCAGCATTTT. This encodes CASSLGGAGNQPQHF.

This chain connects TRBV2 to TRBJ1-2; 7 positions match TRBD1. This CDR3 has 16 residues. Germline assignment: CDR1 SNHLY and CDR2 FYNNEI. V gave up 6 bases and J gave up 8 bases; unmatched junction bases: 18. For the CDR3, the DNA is TGTGCCAGCAGATCACCCAGGACAGGACTCGCCGGGGGCTACACCTTC. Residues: CASRSPRTGLAGGYTF. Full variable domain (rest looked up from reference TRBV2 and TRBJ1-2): EPEVTQTPSHQVTQMGQEVILRCVPISNHLYFYWYRQILGQKVEFLVSFYNNEISEKSEIFDDQFSVERPDGSNFTLKIRSTKLEDSAMYFCASRSPRTGLAGGYTFGSGTRLTVV.